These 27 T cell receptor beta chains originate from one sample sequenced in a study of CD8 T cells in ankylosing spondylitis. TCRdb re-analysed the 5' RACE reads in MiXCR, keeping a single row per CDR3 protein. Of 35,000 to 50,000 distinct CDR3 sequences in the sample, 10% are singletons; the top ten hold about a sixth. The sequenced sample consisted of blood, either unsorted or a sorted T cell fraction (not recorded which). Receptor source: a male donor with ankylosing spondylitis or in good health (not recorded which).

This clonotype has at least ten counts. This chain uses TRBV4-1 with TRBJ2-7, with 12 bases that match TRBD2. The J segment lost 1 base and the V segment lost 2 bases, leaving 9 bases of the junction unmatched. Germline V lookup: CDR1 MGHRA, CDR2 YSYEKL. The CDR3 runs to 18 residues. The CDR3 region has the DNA TGCGCCAGCAGCCAACGTTACACCGGACTAGCGGGGTCCTACGAGCAGTACTTC. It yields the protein CASSQRYTGLAGSYEQYF.

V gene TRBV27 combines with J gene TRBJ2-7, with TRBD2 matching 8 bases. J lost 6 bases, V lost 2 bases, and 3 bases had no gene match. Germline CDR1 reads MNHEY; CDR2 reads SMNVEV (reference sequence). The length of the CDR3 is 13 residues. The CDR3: CASSLTAGGEQYF. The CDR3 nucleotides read TGTGCCAGCAGTTTAACGGCGGGAGGCGAGCAGTACTTC.

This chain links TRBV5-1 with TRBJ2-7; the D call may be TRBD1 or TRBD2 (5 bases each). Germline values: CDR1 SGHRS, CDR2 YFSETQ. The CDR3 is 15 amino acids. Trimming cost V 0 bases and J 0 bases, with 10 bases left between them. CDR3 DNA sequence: TGCGCCAGCAGCTTGGATGACAGCGGCTCCTACGAGCAGTACTTC. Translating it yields CASSLDDSGSYEQYF.

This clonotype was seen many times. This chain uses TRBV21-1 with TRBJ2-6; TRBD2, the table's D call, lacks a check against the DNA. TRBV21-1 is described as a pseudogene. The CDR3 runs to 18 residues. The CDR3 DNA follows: TGTGCCAGCGCTAGACGGCACAATCTCTGCTCCGGGGCCAACGTCCTGACTTTC. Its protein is CASARRHNLCSGANVLTF.

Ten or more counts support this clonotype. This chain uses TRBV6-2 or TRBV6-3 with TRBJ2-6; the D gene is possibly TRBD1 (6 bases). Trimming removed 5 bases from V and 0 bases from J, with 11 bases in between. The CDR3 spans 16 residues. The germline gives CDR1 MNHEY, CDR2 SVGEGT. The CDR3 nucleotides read TGTGCCAGCAGTACCCGGACAGTCTCTGGGGCCAACGTCCTGACTTTC. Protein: CASSTRTVSGANVLTF.

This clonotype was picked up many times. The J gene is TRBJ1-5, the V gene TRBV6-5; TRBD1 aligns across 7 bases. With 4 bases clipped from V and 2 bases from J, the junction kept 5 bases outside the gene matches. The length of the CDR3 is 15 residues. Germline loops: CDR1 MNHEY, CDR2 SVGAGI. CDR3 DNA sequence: TGTGCCAGCAGTTCTACAGGGGATGGCAATCAGCCCCAGCATTTT. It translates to CASSSTGDGNQPQHF.

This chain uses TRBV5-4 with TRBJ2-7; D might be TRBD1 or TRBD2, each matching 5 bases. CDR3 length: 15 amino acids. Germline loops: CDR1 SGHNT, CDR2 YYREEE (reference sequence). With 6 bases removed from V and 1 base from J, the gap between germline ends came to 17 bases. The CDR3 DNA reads TGTGCCAGCACCAACCGGGACCGAACATCCTACGAGCAGTACTTC. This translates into CASTNRDRTSYEQYF.

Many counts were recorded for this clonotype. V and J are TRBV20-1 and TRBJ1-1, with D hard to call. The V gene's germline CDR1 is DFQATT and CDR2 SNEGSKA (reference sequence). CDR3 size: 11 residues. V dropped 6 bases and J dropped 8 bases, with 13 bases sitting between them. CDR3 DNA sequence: TGCAGTGCCCATTTCGGACCCGAAGCTTTCTTT. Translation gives CSAHFGPEAFF.

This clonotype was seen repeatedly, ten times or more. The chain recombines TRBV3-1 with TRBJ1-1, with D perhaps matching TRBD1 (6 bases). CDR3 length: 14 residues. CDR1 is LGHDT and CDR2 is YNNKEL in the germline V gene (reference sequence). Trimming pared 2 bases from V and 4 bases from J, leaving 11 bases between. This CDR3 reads CASSQRGGSTEAFF. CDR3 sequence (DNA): TGTGCCAGCAGCCAACGAGGGGGGAGCACTGAAGCTTTCTTT.

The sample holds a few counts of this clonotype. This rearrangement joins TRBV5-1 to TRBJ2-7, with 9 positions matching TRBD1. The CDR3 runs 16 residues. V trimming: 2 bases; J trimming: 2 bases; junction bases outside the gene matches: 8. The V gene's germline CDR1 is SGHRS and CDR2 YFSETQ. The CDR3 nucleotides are TGCGCCAGCAGCTTTGACAGGGGGATGGCCCCCTACGAGCAGTACTTC. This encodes CASSFDRGMAPYEQYF.

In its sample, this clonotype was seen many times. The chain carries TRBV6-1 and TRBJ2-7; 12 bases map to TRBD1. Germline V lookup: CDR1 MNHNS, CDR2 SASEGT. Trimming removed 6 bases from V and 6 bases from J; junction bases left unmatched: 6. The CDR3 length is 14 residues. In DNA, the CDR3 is TGTGCCAGCAGCCCCGGGACAGGGGGCTCCGAGCAGTACTTC. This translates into CASSPGTGGSEQYF.

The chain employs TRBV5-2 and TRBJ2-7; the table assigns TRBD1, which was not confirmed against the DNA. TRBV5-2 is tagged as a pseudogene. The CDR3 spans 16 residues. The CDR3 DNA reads TGTGCCAGCGGGCTGATACAGGGAGGAGGAGATTACGAGCAGTACTTC. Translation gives CASGLIQGGGDYEQYF.

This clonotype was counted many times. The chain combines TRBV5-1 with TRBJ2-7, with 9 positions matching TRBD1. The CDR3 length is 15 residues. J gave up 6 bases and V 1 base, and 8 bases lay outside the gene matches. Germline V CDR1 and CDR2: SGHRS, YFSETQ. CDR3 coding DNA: TGCGCCAGCAGCTTGTCCTCCGGGACAGGGCTCGAGCAGTACTTC. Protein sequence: CASSLSSGTGLEQYF.

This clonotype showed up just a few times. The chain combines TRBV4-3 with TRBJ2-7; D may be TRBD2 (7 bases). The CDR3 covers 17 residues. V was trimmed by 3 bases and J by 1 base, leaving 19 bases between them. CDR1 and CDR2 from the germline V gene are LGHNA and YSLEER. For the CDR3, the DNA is TGCGCCAGCAGCCAGGCGGGGAGGGGACACCCGTCCTACGAGCAGTACTTC. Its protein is CASSQAGRGHPSYEQYF.

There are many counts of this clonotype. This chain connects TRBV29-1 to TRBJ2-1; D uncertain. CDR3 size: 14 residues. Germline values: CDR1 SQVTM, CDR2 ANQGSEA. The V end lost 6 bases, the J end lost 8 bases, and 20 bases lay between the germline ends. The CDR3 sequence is CSVSRPPVLDEQFF. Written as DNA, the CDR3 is TGCAGCGTATCCCGGCCACCTGTTTTAGATGAGCAGTTCTTC.

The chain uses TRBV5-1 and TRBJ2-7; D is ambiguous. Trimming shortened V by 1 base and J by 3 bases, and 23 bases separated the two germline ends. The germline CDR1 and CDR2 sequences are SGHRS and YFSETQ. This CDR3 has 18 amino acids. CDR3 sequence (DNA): TGCGCCAGCAGCTTGCCAGTAAGGGTGCGTAGGCTTATCTACGAGCAGTACTTC. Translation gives CASSLPVRVRRLIYEQYF.

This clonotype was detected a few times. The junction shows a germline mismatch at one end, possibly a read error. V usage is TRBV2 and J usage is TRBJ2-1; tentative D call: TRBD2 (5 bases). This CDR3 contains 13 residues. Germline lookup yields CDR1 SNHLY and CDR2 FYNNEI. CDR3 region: CASSKDSNNEQFF. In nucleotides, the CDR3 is TGTGCCAGCAGCAAGGACTCCAACAATGAGCAGTTCTTC. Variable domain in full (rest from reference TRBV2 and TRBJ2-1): EPEVTQTPSHQVTQMGQEVILRCVPISNHLYFYWYRQILGQKVEFLVSFYNNEISEKSEIFDDQFSVERPDGSNFTLKIRSTKLEDSAMYFCASSKDSNNEQFFGPGTRLTVL.

The CDR3 sequence: CASSLASGRAYEQFF. The CDR3 DNA reads TGTGCCAGCAGCTTGGCTAGCGGGAGGGCCTATGAGCAGTTCTTC. The rearrangement links TRBV5-6 to TRBJ2-1, with TRBD2 matching over 12 bases. This CDR3 is built from 15 residues. Germline V gives CDR1 SGHDT, CDR2 YYEEEE. The V segment lost 0 bases and the J segment 8 bases; nucleotides outside the gene matches: 3.

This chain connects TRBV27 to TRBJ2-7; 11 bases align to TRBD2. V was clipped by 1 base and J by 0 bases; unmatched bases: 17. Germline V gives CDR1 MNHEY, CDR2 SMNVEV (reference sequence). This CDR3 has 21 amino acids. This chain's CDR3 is CASSLYSLAGASRTSSYEQYF. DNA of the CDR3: TGTGCCAGCAGTTTATACTCACTAGCGGGAGCCAGCCGGACCAGCTCCTACGAGCAGTACTTC.

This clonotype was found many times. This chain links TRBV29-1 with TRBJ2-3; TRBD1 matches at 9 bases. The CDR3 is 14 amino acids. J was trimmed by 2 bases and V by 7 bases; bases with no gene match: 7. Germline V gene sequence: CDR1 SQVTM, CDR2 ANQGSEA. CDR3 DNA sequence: TGCAGCGCCCATGACAGGGGGAACACAGATACGCAGTATTTT. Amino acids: CSAHDRGNTDTQYF.

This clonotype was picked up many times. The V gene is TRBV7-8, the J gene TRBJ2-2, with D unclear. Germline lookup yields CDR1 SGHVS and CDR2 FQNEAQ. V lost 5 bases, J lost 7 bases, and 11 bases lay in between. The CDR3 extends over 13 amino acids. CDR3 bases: TGTGCCAGCAGCCCCCGGTACGGCGGGGAGCTGTTTTTT. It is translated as CASSPRYGGELFF.

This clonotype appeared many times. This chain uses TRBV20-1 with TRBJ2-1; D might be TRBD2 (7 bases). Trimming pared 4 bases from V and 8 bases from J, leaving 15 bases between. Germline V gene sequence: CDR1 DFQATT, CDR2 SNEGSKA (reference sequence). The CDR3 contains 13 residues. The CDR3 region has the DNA TGCAGTGCTATGGAGGGGGGGAAGGATGAGCAGTTCTTC. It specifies CSAMEGGKDEQFF.

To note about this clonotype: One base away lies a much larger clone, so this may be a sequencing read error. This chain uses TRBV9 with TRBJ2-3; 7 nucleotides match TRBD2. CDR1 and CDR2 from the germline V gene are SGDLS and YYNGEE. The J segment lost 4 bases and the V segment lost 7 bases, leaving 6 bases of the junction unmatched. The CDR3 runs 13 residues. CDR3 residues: CASAGRSSDTQYF. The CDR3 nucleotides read TGTGCCAGCGCCGGGAGGAGTTCAGATACGCAGTATTTT.

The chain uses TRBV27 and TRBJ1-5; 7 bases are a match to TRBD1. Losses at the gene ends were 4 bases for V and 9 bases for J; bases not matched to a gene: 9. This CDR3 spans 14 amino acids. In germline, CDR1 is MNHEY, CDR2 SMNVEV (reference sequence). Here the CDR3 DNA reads TGTGCCAGCAGTTACCGACAGGGTGGTGGGCCCCAGCATTTT. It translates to CASSYRQGGGPQHF.

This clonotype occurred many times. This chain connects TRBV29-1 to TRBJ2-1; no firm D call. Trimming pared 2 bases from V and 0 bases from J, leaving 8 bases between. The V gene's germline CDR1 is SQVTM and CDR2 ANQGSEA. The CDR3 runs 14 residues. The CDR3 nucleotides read TGCAGCGTTGAACCGGACCGCTCCTACAATGAGCAGTTCTTC. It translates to CSVEPDRSYNEQFF.

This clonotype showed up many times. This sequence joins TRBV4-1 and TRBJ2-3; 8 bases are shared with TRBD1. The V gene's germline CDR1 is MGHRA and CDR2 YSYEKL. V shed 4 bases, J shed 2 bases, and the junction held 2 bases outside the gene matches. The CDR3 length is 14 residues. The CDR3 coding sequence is TGCGCCAGCAGCCCGGGACAGGACACAGATACGCAGTATTTT. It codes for CASSPGQDTDTQYF.

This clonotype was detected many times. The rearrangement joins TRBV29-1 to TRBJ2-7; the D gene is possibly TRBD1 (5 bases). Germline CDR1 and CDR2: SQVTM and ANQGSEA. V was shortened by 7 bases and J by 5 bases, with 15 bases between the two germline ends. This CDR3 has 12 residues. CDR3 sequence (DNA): TGCAGCGCCGACCTCTGGGGCAACGAGCAGTACTTC. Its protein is CSADLWGNEQYF.